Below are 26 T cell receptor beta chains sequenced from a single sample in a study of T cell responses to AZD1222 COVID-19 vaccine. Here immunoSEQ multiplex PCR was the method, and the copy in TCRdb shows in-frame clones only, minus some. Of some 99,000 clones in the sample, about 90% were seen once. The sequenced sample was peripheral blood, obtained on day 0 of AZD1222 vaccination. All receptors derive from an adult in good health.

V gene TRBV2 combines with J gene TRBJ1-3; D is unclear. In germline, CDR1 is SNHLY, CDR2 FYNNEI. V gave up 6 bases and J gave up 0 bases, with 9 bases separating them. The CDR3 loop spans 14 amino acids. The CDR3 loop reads CASRSDLSGNTIYF. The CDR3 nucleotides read TGTGCCAGCAGATCGGACCTCTCTGGAAACACCATATATTTT.

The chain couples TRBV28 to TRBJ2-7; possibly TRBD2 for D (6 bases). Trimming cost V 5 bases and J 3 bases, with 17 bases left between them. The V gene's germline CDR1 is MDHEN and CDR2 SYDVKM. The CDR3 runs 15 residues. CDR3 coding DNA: TGTGCCAGCAGTCCGGGGACGGCGGGATACTACGAGCAGTACTTC. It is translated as CASSPGTAGYYEQYF.

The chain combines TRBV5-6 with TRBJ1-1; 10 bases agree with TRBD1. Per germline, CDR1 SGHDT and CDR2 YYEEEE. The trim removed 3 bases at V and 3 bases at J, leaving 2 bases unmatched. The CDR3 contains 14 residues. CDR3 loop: CASSSDRGYTEAFF. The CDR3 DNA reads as TGTGCCAGCAGCTCGGACAGGGGGTACACTGAAGCTTTCTTT.

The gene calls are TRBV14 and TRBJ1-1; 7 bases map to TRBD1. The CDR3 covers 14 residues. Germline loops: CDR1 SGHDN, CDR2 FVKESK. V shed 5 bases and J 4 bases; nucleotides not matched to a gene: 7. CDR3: CASSFLGTATEAFF. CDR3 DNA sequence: TGTGCCAGCAGCTTTTTGGGGACAGCCACTGAAGCTTTCTTT.

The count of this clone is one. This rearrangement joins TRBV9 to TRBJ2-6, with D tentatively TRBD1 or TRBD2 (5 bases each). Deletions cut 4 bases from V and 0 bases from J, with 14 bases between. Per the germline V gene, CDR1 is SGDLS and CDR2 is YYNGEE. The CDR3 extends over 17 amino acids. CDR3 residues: CASSPGQGASGANVLTF. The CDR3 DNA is TGTGCCAGCAGCCCCGGTCAGGGAGCCTCTGGGGCCAACGTCCTGACTTTC.

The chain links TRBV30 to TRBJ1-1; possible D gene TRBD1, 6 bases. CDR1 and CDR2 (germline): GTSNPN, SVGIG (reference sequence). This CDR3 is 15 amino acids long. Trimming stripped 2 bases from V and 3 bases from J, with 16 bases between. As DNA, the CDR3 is TGTGCCTGGAGTTCACAGGGCTGGGGAGACACTGAAGCTTTCTTT. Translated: CAWSSQGWGDTEAFF.

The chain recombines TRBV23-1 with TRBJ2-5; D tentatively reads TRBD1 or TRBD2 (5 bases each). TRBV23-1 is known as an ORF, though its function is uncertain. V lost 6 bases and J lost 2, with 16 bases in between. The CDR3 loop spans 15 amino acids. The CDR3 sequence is CASRGEIQQQETQYF. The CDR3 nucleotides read TGCGCCAGCAGGGGGGAGATACAACAACAAGAGACCCAGTACTTC.

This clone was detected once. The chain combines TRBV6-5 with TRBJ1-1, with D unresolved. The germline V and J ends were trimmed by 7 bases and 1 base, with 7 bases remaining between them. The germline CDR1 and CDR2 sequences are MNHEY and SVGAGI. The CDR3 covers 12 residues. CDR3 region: CASTWANTEAFF. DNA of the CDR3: TGTGCCAGCACGTGGGCGAACACTGAAGCTTTCTTT.

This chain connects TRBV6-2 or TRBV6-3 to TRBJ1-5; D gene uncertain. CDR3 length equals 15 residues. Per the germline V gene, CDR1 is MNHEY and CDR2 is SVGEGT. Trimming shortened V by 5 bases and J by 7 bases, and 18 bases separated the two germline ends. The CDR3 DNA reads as TGTGCCAGCAGTCCCGTAGAAGTCTTGAACCAGCCCCAGCATTTT. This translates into CASSPVEVLNQPQHF.

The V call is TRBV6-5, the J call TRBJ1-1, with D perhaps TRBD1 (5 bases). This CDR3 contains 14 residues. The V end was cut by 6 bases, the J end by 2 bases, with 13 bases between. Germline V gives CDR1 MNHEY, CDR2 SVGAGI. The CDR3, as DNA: TGTGCCAGCAGCCAAACAGGTGGTAACACTGAAGCTTTCTTT. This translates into CASSQTGGNTEAFF.

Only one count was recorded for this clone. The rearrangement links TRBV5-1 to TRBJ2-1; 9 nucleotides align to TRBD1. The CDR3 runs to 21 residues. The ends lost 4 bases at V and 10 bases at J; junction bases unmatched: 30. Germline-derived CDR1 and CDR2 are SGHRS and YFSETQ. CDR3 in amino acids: CASSKNPSGQGSLGRFGEQFF. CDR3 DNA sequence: TGCGCCAGCAGCAAAAACCCATCGGGACAGGGCTCTTTGGGCCGGTTTGGGGAGCAGTTCTTC.

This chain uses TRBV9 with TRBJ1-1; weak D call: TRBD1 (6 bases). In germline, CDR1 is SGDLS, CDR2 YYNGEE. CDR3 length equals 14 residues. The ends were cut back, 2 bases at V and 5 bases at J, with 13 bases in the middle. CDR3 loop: CASSVGGAETEAFF. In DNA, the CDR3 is TGTGCCAGCAGCGTGGGGGGCGCGGAAACTGAAGCTTTCTTT.

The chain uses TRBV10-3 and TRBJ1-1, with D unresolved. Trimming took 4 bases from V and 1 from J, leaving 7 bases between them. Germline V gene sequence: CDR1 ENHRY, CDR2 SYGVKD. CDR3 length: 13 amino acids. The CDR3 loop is CAISGTRNTEAFF. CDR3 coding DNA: TGTGCCATCAGTGGAACGAGGAACACTGAAGCTTTCTTT.

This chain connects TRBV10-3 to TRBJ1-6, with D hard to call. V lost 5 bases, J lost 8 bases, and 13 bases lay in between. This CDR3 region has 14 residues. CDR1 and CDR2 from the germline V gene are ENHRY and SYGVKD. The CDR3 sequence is CAISSYLQDSPLHF. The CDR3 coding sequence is TGTGCCATCAGTTCCTATCTTCAGGATTCACCCCTCCACTTT.

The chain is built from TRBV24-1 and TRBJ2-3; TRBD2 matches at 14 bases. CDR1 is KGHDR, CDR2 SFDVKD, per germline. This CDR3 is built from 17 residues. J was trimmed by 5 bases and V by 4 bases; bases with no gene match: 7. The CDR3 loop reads CATSDPGLAGVEDTQYF. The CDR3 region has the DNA TGTGCCACCAGTGACCCGGGACTAGCGGGAGTTGAAGATACGCAGTATTTT.

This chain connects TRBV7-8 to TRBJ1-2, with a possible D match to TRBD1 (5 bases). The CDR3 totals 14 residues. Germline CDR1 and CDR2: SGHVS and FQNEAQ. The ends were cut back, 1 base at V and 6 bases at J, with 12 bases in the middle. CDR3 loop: CASSLERIGDGYTF. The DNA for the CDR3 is TGTGCCAGCAGCTTAGAAAGGATAGGGGATGGCTACACCTTC.

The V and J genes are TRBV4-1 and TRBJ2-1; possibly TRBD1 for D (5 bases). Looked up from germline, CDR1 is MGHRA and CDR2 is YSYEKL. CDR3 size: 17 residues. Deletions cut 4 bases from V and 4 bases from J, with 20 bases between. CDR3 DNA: TGCGCCAGCAGCCCACGGACCGGCGGCCAGGGATACAATGAGCAGTTCTTC. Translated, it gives CASSPRTGGQGYNEQFF.

The CDR3 DNA reads as TGCGCCAGCAGCTTGGGTTGGGACAGGGACTACAATGAGCAGTTCTTC. Translating it yields CASSLGWDRDYNEQFF. The chain employs TRBV5-1 and TRBJ2-1, with 9 bases lining up with TRBD1. J was trimmed by 3 bases and V by 0 bases; bases with no gene match: 4. The CDR3 sequence is 16 residues long. Per germline, CDR1 SGHRS and CDR2 YFSETQ.

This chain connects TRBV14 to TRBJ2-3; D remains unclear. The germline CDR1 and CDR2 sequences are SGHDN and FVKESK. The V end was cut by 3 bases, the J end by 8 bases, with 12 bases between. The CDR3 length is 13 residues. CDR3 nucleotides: TGTGCCAGCAGCCAGGCTGGCCATGGTACGCAGTATTTT. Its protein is CASSQAGHGTQYF. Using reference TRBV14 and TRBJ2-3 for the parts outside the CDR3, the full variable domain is EAGVTQFPSHSVIEKGQTVTLRCDPISGHDNLYWYRRVMGKEIKFLLHFVKESKQDESGMPNNRFLAERTGGTYSTLKVQPAELEDSGVYFCASSQAGHGTQYFGPGTRLTVL.

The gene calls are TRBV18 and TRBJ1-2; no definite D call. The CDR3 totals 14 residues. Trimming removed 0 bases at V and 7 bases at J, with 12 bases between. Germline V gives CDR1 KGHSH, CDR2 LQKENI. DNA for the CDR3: TGTGCCAGCTCACCACCGTCAAGGACGGGTGGCTACACCTTC. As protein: CASSPPSRTGGYTF.

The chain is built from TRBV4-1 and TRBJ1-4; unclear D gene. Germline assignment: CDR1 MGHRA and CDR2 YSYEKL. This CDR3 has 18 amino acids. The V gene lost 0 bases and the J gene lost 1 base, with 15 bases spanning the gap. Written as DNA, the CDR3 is TGCGCCAGCAGCCAAGACGAGCTCCGACCTGGAACTAATGAAAAACTGTTTTTT. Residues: CASSQDELRPGTNEKLFF.

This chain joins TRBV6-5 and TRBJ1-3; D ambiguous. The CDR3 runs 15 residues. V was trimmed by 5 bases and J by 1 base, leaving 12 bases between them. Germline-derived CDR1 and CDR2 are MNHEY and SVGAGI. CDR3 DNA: TGTGCCAGCAGTACTAGCGGGGAATCTGGAAACACCATATATTTT. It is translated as CASSTSGESGNTIYF.

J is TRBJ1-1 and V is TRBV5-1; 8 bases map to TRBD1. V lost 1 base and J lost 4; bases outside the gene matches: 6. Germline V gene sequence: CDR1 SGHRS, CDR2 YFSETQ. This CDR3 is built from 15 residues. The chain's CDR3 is CASSLYGGQGTEAFF. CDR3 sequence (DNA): TGCGCCAGCAGCTTGTATGGCGGACAGGGCACTGAAGCTTTCTTT.

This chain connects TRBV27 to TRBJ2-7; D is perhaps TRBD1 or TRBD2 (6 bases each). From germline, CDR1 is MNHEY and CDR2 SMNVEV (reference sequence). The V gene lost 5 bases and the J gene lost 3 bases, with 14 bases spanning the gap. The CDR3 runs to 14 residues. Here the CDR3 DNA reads TGTGCCAGCAGTCGGTCGGGGGCCGGCTACGAGCAGTACTTC. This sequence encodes CASSRSGAGYEQYF.

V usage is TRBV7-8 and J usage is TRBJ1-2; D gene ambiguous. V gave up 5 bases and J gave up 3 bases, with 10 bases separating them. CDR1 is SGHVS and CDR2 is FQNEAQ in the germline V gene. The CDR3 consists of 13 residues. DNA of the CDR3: TGTGCCAGCAGCCCCACGGGAGACTATGGCTACACCTTC. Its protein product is CASSPTGDYGYTF.

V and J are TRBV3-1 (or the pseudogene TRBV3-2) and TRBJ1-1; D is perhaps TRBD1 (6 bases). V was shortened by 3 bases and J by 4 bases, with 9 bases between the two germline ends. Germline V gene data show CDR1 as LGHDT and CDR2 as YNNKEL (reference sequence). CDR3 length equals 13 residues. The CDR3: CASSQGTPTEAFF. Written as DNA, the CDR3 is TGTGCCAGCAGCCAGGGGACACCCACTGAAGCTTTCTTT.